What follows are 4 T cell receptor beta chains derived from one specimen sequenced in a study of lymphopenia after photon versus proton radiotherapy. Profiling relied on immunoSEQ multiplex PCR, and the TCRdb table lists in-frame clones only, not all of them. The sample records more than 35,000 clones, more than 70% being singletons. Material: peripheral blood, obtained from a patient treated with photon-based radiotherapy. The receptors were sampled from a man aged 45-65 years with gastric cancer.

The chain combines TRBV6-1 with TRBJ1-3; 9 nucleotides align to TRBD1. Germline CDR1 reads MNHNS; CDR2 reads SASEGT. The CDR3 runs 16 residues. V lost 4 bases, J lost 7 bases, and 11 bases stayed unmatched. CDR3 bases: TGTGCCAGCAGTGGGGGACAGGGTTACTCCAGGAACACCATATATTTT. This translates into CASSGGQGYSRNTIYF.

The chain employs TRBV9 and TRBJ2-7; either TRBD1 or TRBD2 may supply D (5 bases each). The ends were cut back, 0 bases at V and 5 bases at J, with 9 bases in the middle. Germline V gene lookup returns CDR1 SGDLS and CDR2 YYNGEE. This CDR3 comprises 13 residues. The CDR3 spells CASSVAGADEQYF. CDR3 nucleotide sequence: TGTGCCAGCAGCGTAGCCGGGGCCGACGAGCAGTACTTC.

The chain combines TRBV7-3 with TRBJ2-7; TRBD2 might be the D (6 bases). Trimming left V 3 bases short and J 7 bases short, with 13 bases between. This CDR3 spans 13 amino acids. CDR1 and CDR2 (germline): SGHTA, FQGTGA. CDR3: CASSFGGAGEQYF. The CDR3 region has the DNA TGTGCCAGCAGCTTCGGCGGGGCCGGGGAGCAGTACTTC.

The J gene is TRBJ2-3, the V gene TRBV4-2; either TRBD1 or TRBD2 may fit D (6 bases each). Trimming took off 6 bases at V and 0 bases at J, with 19 bases between the two ends. The germline V gene has CDR1 LGHNA and CDR2 YNFKEQ. This CDR3 contains 17 residues. The CDR3 bases are TGTGCCAGCAGTCCTAGTGCGTGGGGGGCTAGCACAGATACGCAGTATTTT. Translation gives CASSPSAWGASTDTQYF.